Each of the 29 T cell receptor beta chains below was sequenced from the same sample in a study of cytomegalovirus exposure and HLA in healthy donors. The PCR ran on 60 Vbeta and 13 Jbeta primers. Generated by immunoSEQ multiplex PCR, the TCRdb table keeps only in-frame clones and is missing some. The table lists approximately 40,000 clones, roughly 67% of them singletons. What was sequenced was PBMCs. These receptor sequences come from a man between 45 and 60 years old in good health and CMV-seropositive.

This clone came up a few times. The rearrangement uses TRBV7-8 and TRBJ1-6; D is perhaps TRBD1 (6 bases). This CDR3 is 15 amino acids long. V shed 4 bases and J shed 10 bases, with 17 bases lying between them. The germline CDR1 and CDR2 sequences are SGHVS and FQNEAQ. CDR3 nucleotides: TGTGCCAGCAGCTCTCGGGGGGCTCTTGGCTCACCCCTCCACTTT. It is translated as CASSSRGALGSPLHF.

The rearrangement joins TRBV9 to TRBJ2-7; no clear D. The length of the CDR3 is 14 residues. With 0 bases removed from V and 3 bases from J, the gap between germline ends came to 10 bases. Germline values: CDR1 SGDLS, CDR2 YYNGEE. The CDR3 DNA follows: TGTGCCAGCAGCGTAGAAGGTAGCTTCTACGAGCAGTACTTC. Translating gives CASSVEGSFYEQYF.

The chain joins TRBV27 to TRBJ1-5; 9 bases are a match to TRBD1. V was clipped by 0 bases and J by 9 bases; unmatched bases: 3. Germline-derived CDR1 and CDR2 are MNHEY and SMNVEV (reference sequence). The CDR3 sequence is 14 residues long. The CDR3: CASSLSGQGTPQHF. DNA for the CDR3: TGTGCCAGCAGTTTATCGGGACAGGGAACGCCCCAGCATTTT.

The chain links TRBV9 to TRBJ2-5; TRBD1 aligns across 9 bases. Losses at the gene ends were 2 bases for V and 4 bases for J; bases not matched to a gene: 6. Germline CDR1 SGDLS, CDR2 YYNGEE. The CDR3 runs 15 residues. The DNA of the CDR3 is TGTGCCAGCAGCGTTCGGACAGGGGAGGTAGAGACCCAGTACTTC. Translated: CASSVRTGEVETQYF.

The genes are TRBV7-9 and TRBJ2-7; maybe TRBD1 (5 bases). Trimming removed 5 bases at V and 6 bases at J, with 17 bases between. CDR1 is SEHNR and CDR2 is FQNEAQ in the germline V gene (reference sequence). The CDR3 extends over 14 amino acids. CDR3 in DNA: TGTGCCAGCAGCCCCGGGCAGGGTATCGGCGAGCAGTACTTC. Protein sequence: CASSPGQGIGEQYF.

The CDR3 region has the DNA TGTGCCAGCAGCTTGGATTTCAGGGCAGGGTACACTGAAGCTTTCTTT. This codes for CASSLDFRAGYTEAFF. The J gene is TRBJ1-1, the V gene TRBV5-4, with D maybe TRBD1 (5 bases). This CDR3 has 16 residues. Trimming took 0 bases from V and 3 from J, leaving 15 bases between them. The V gene's germline CDR1 is SGHNT and CDR2 YYREEE (reference sequence).

The chain employs TRBV5-1 and TRBJ1-2; D is possibly TRBD1 (5 bases). V gave up 5 bases and J gave up 8 bases, with 16 bases separating them. Germline loops: CDR1 SGHRS, CDR2 YFSETQ. CDR3 size: 13 residues. This CDR3 is CASRGGSGEGYTF. The CDR3 DNA follows: TGCGCCAGCAGGGGGGGGTCCGGGGAAGGCTACACCTTC.

This clone was counted once. The rearrangement uses TRBV5-1 and TRBJ2-3; possible D gene TRBD1, 5 bases. Germline assignment: CDR1 SGHRS and CDR2 YFSETQ. This CDR3 is 14 amino acids long. Trimming took off 2 bases at V and 3 bases at J, with 10 bases between the two ends. The CDR3 protein is CASSFTQGTDTQYF. CDR3 sequence (DNA): TGCGCCAGCAGCTTTACTCAGGGTACAGATACGCAGTATTTT.

This sequence joins TRBV19 and TRBJ1-1; 8 nucleotides agree with TRBD1. CDR1 is LNHDA and CDR2 is SQIVND in the germline V gene (reference sequence). The CDR3 has 14 residues. Losses at the gene ends were 5 bases for V and 4 bases for J; bases not matched to a gene: 6. CDR3 loop: CASSVTGVFTEAFF. In DNA form, the CDR3 reads TGTGCCAGTAGTGTGACAGGGGTTTTCACTGAAGCTTTCTTT.

This clone has just a few counts. The chain uses TRBV2 and TRBJ1-2; tentative D call: TRBD1 (5 bases). Germline-derived CDR1 and CDR2 are SNHLY and FYNNEI. Trimming removed 5 bases at V and 8 bases at J, with 12 bases between. The CDR3 sequence is 12 residues long. In nucleotides, the CDR3 is TGTGCCAGCAGTAAGGGGTCGTTGGGCTACACCTTC. Translation: CASSKGSLGYTF.

The chain employs TRBV21-1 and TRBJ1-4; TRBD1 reflects the table's D call only, with no check against the DNA. TRBV21-1 has pseudogene status. This CDR3 is 21 amino acids long. CDR3: CASSAKKSRSRDSLSNEKLFF. The CDR3 nucleotides are TGTGCCAGCAGCGCAAAAAAAAGCCGATCCCGGGACAGCCTATCGAATGAAAAACTGTTTTTT.

This sequence joins TRBV11-2 and TRBJ1-2, with 7 bases aligning to TRBD1. The ends lost 5 bases at V and 2 bases at J; junction bases unmatched: 8. Germline V lookup: CDR1 SGHAT, CDR2 FQNNGV. This CDR3 is 15 amino acids long. The CDR3 sequence is CASSEHPTGNYGYTF. CDR3 nucleotide sequence: TGTGCCAGCAGCGAACACCCGACAGGGAACTATGGCTACACCTTC.

With regard to this clone: Other DNA sequences in this specimen translate into the identical CDR3. The chain links TRBV14 to TRBJ1-6; D perhaps matches TRBD1 (5 bases). Trimming took off 4 bases at V and 4 bases at J, with 17 bases between the two ends. The CDR3 length is 17 residues. Germline CDR1 reads SGHDN; CDR2 reads FVKESK. The CDR3 DNA follows: TGTGCCAGCAGCCTTGTGTGGGGGGTGGATTATAATTCACCCCTCCACTTT. This translates into CASSLVWGVDYNSPLHF.

The V and J genes are TRBV6-1 and TRBJ1-2; no reliable D call. Germline V gene data show CDR1 as MNHNS and CDR2 as SASEGT. V was shortened by 4 bases and J by 5 bases, with 8 bases between the two germline ends. The length of the CDR3 is 12 residues. CDR3 bases: TGTGCCAGCAGTGTCCTTCTTTATGGCTACACCTTC. It encodes CASSVLLYGYTF.

Only a few counts were recorded for this clone. The chain uses TRBV5-6 and TRBJ2-7, with 9 bases matching TRBD1. The germline CDR1 and CDR2 sequences are SGHDT and YYEEEE. Losses at the gene ends were 0 bases for V and 3 bases for J; bases not matched to a gene: 7. The CDR3 is made up of 16 amino acids. CDR3 nucleotide sequence: TGTGCCAGCAGCTTGGCCAGATGGACAGGGGACTACGAGCAGTACTTC. Amino acid sequence: CASSLARWTGDYEQYF.

This clone was counted between two and nine times. The chain is built from TRBV27 and TRBJ1-1, with D possibly matching TRBD1 (6 bases). The V gene's germline CDR1 is MNHEY and CDR2 SMNVEV (reference sequence). The CDR3 is 14 amino acids. Trimming took off 8 bases at V and 1 base at J, with 14 bases between the two ends. CDR3 nucleotides: TGTGCCAGCCGCTGGGACATCCGGAACACTGAAGCTTTCTTT. This gives the protein CASRWDIRNTEAFF.

The chain carries TRBV6-4 and TRBJ1-2; TRBD1 matches at 9 bases. The CDR3 contains 12 residues. Germline V gene sequence: CDR1 MRHNA, CDR2 SNTAGT. Unmatched junction bases numbered 4, after V lost 8 bases and J lost 6 bases. CDR3 DNA sequence: TGTGCCAGCTGCCGGGACAGGGATGGCTACACCTTC. Its translation: CASCRDRDGYTF.

This clone was observed a single time. The chain uses TRBV5-1 and TRBJ1-6, with a weak D call TRBD1 (5 bases). Trimming removed 5 bases at V and 0 bases at J, with 12 bases between. CDR1 and CDR2 (germline): SGHRS, YFSETQ. The CDR3 length is 16 residues. CDR3 DNA sequence: TGCGCCAGCAGTCCCGACAGTAGCTCCTATAATTCACCCCTCCACTTT. Translation: CASSPDSSSYNSPLHF.

The J gene is TRBJ1-1, the V gene TRBV5-6; TRBD1 aligns across 8 bases. The V gene end was trimmed by 0 bases and the J gene end by 11 bases; junction bases not matched to a gene: 6. The germline CDR1 and CDR2 sequences are SGHDT and YYEEEE. The CDR3 runs 13 residues. The CDR3 DNA sequence: TGTGCCAGCAGCTTGGACAGGGGGGGTACGGCTTTCTTT. Its translation: CASSLDRGGTAFF. Drawing the rest from reference TRBV5-6 and TRBJ1-1, the complete variable domain is DAGVTQSPTHLIKTRGQQVTLRCSPKSGHDTVSWYQQALGQGPQFIFQYYEEEERQRGNFPDRFSGHQFPNYSSELNVNALLLGDSALYLCASSLDRGGTAFFGQGTRLTVV.

This clone was seen only a few times. The chain uses TRBV19 and TRBJ2-6, with TRBD2 as a possible D gene (5 bases). V was clipped by 4 bases and J by 2 bases, with 12 bases between them. In germline, CDR1 is LNHDA, CDR2 SQIVND (reference sequence). CDR3 length: 16 residues. This CDR3 is CASSSPIGAGANVLTF. The CDR3 nucleotides read TGTGCCAGTAGTAGCCCGATCGGGGCTGGGGCCAACGTCCTGACTTTC.

The V and J genes are TRBV7-2 and TRBJ2-7; TRBD2 might be the D (6 bases). The CDR3 totals 15 residues. Trimming stripped 6 bases from V and 0 bases from J, with 15 bases between. CDR1 and CDR2 from the germline V gene are SGHTA and FQGNSA. CDR3: CASRPTGTGSYEQYF. The DNA of the CDR3 is TGTGCCAGCAGGCCTACCGGGACTGGCTCCTACGAGCAGTACTTC.

The chain links TRBV6-5 to TRBJ1-1, with D tentatively TRBD1 (6 bases). The CDR3 totals 14 residues. Trimming pared 5 bases from V and 2 bases from J, leaving 12 bases between. Per germline, CDR1 MNHEY and CDR2 SVGAGI. The CDR3 sequence is CASSGGGQNTEAFF. CDR3 nucleotide sequence: TGTGCCAGCAGTGGGGGGGGGCAAAACACTGAAGCTTTCTTT.

This clone was counted only a few times. The CDR3 coding sequence is TGCGCCAGCAGCTTAGAAGGGGCGCCCACCGGGGAGCTGTTTTTT. It specifies CASSLEGAPTGELFF. The rearrangement links TRBV5-1 to TRBJ2-2, with D perhaps TRBD1 (5 bases). CDR3 length: 15 amino acids. Trimming shortened V by 2 bases and J by 4 bases, and 12 bases separated the two germline ends. Germline assignment: CDR1 SGHRS and CDR2 YFSETQ. Complete variable domain (other parts from reference TRBV5-1 and TRBJ2-2): KAGVTQTPRYLIKTRGQQVTLSCSPISGHRSVSWYQQTPGQGLQFLFEYFSETQRNKGNFPGRFSGRQFSNSRSEMNVSTLELGDSALYLCASSLEGAPTGELFFGEGSRLTVL.

In its sample, this clone was seen a few times. The V and J genes are TRBV28 and TRBJ1-1; D is perhaps TRBD1 (6 bases). Trimming cost V 5 bases and J 1 base, with 11 bases left between them. This CDR3 is 14 amino acids long. The germline CDR1 and CDR2 sequences are MDHEN and SYDVKM. The CDR3, as DNA: TGTGCCAGCAGTCGGGACATCGGGAACACTGAAGCTTTCTTT. Protein: CASSRDIGNTEAFF.

The J gene is TRBJ2-2, the V gene TRBV5-4; D remains unclear. The CDR3 sequence is 13 residues long. In germline, CDR1 is SGHNT, CDR2 YYREEE (reference sequence). The germline V and J ends were trimmed by 0 bases and 6 bases, with 6 bases remaining between them. The chain's CDR3 is CASSLDQAGELFF. CDR3 coding DNA: TGTGCCAGCAGCTTGGACCAGGCCGGGGAGCTGTTTTTT.

This clone has only one observation. The rearrangement links TRBV6-1 to TRBJ1-4; 9 positions match TRBD1. V lost 6 bases and J lost 8; bases outside the gene matches: 10. The CDR3 is 15 residues long. Germline CDR1 MNHNS, CDR2 SASEGT. This CDR3 reads CASSTPGTGNEKLFF. Here the CDR3 DNA reads TGTGCCAGCAGCACTCCTGGGACAGGGAACGAAAAACTGTTTTTT.

This rearrangement joins TRBV18 to TRBJ2-1; 7 bases fit TRBD1. CDR3 length: 15 amino acids. CDR1 is KGHSH and CDR2 is LQKENI in the germline V gene. The V gene end was trimmed by 4 bases and the J gene end by 5 bases; junction bases not matched to a gene: 8. CDR3 sequence: CASSLTGTLDNEQFF. CDR3 sequence (DNA): TGTGCCAGCTCACTGACAGGGACCCTAGACAATGAGCAGTTCTTC.

The chain employs TRBV10-3 and TRBJ2-1, with 10 nucleotides matching TRBD2. Trimming took 0 bases from V and 9 from J; bases not matched to a gene: 5. The CDR3 extends over 15 amino acids. The germline gives CDR1 ENHRY, CDR2 SYGVKD. The CDR3 region has the DNA TGTGCCATCAGTGAGTCGGAGCGGGGGGGCGGTGAGCAGTTCTTC. Protein sequence: CAISESERGGGEQFF.

The chain carries TRBV11-3 and TRBJ2-3, with D possibly TRBD2 on 5 matching bases. This CDR3 has 15 residues. V was cut by 5 bases and J by 6 bases, with 18 bases left in between. Per the germline V gene, CDR1 is SGHNT and CDR2 is YENEEA. The CDR3 reads CASSKGLRSGDTQYF. The CDR3, as DNA: TGTGCCAGCAGCAAAGGACTCCGATCGGGGGATACGCAGTATTTT.